This T cell receptor (beta chain) was sequenced during a study of blood T cell repertoires in COVID-19. This CDR3 has 13 amino acids. V was trimmed by 4 bases and J by 6 bases, leaving 13 bases between them. Germline V gene sequence: CDR1 MGHRA, CDR2 YSYEKL. The repertoire was sequenced with immunoSEQ multiplex PCR; TCRdb's copy has only in-frame clones and lacks some. The sample holds more than 400,000 clones, around 90% seen once. In Cohort 3, a recovered donor had either two negative PCRs, clearance, or symptom resolution. The sequence was obtained from a woman between 18 and 29 years old who had recovered from COVID-19. Material: PBMCs or T cells enriched from blood (not recorded which). The J gene is TRBJ2-7, the V gene TRBV4-1; the D gene is possibly TRBD2 (6 bases). Here the CDR3 reads CASSPLGGSEQYF. The CDR3 DNA follows: TGCGCCAGCAGCCCCTTGGGGGGATCCGAGCAGTACTTC.